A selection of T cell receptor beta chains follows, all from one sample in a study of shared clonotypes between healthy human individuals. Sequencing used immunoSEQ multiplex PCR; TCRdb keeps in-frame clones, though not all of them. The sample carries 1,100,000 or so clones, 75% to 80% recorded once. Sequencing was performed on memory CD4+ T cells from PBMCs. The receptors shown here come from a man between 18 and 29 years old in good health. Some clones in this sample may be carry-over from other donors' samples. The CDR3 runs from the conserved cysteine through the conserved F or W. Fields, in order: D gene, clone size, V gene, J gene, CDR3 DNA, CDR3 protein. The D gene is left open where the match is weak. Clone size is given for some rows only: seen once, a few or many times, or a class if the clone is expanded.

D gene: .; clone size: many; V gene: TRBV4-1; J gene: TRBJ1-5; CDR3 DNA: TGCGCCAGCAGCCCCCGGGGGGAACGGTATCAGCCCCAGCATTTT; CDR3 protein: CASSPRGERYQPQHF
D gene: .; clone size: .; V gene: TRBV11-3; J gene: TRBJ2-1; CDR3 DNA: TGTGCCAGCAGCCAGCCCGAGCAGGGTTATGAGCAGTTCTTC; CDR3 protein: CASSQPEQGYEQFF
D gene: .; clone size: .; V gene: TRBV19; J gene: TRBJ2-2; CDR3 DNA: TGTGCCACCCTGAGGGGGACCTCGGGATCCGGGGAGCTGTTTTTT; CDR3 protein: CATLRGTSGSGELFF
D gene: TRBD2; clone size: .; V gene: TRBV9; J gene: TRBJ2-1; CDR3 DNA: TGTGCCAGCAGCGTAGAAGGCACTAGCGGGAGGAAAGGGCCCTACAATGAGCAGTTCTTC; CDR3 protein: CASSVEGTSGRKGPYNEQFF
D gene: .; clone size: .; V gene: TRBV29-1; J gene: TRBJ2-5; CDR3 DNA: TGCAGCGTTGCGAGCGGCCAAGAGACCCAGTACTTC; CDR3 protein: CSVASGQETQYF
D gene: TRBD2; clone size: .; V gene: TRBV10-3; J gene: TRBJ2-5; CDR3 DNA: TGTGCCATCAGGGGGACTAGCGGGACCCAAGAGACCCAGTACTTC; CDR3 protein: CAIRGTSGTQETQYF
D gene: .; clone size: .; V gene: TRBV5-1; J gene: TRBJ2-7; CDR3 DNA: TGCGCCAGCAGCCTCCACAGGCCACCGGAGGACGAGCAGTACTTC; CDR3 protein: CASSLHRPPEDEQYF
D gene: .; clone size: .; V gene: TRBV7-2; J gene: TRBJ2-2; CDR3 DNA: TGTGCCAGCAGCTTAGTTGGTTACGTAGTCACCGGGGAGCTGTTTTTT; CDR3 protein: CASSLVGYVVTGELFF
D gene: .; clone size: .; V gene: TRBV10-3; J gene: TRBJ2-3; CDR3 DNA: TGTGCCATCAGTGTCGAGGGGCTTAGCACAGATACGCAGTATTTT; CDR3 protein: CAISVEGLSTDTQYF
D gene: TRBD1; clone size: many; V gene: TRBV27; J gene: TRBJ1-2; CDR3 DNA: TGTGCCAGCAGCGCTAACAGGGGGCGAGGCTACACCTTC; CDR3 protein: CASSANRGRGYTF
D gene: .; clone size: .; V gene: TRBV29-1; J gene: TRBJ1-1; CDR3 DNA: TGCAGCGGGAGAGGCACTGAAGCTTTCTTT; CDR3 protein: CSGRGTEAFF
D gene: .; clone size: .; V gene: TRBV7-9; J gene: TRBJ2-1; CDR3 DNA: TGTGCCAGCAGCTCCTGGCGGGCCTCCTACAATGAGCAGTTCTTC; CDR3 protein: CASSSWRASYNEQFF
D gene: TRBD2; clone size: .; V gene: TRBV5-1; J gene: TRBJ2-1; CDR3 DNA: TGCGCCAGCAGCTTCATCCCCCTAGCGGGTGGGGGCAATGAGCAGTTCTTC; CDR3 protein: CASSFIPLAGGGNEQFF
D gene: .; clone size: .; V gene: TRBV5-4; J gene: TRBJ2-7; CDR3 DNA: TGTGCCAGCAGCTTGAACGGCAGGACGGAGTACTTC; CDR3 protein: CASSLNGRTEYF
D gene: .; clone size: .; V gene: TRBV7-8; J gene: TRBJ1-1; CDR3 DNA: TGTGCCAGCAGCCCAATCGCAGGAAGGGACACTGAAGCTTTCTTT; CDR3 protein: CASSPIAGRDTEAFF
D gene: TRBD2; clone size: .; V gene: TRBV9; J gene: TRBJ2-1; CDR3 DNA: TGTGCCAGCAGCCCCAGAACTAGCGGGACGTTAAATGAGCAGTTCTTC; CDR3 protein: CASSPRTSGTLNEQFF
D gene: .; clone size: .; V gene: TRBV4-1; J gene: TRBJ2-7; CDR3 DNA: TGCGCCAGCAGCCAAGGGTTGGCGGGTCGCTCCTACGAGCAGTACTTC; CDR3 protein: CASSQGLAGRSYEQYF
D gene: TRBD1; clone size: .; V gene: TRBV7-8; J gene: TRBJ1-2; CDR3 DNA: TGTGCCAGCAGCTTAGGTGGACAGGTAACACGGTATGGCTACACCTTC; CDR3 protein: CASSLGGQVTRYGYTF
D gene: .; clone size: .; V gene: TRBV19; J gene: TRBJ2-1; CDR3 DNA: TGTGCCAGTAGTATGGGGCTGGGGGAGCAGTTCTTC; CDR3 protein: CASSMGLGEQFF
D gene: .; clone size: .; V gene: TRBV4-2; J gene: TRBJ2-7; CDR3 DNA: TGTGCCAGCAGCCCTGGGGGAGACCTCTACGAGCAGTACTTC; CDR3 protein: CASSPGGDLYEQYF
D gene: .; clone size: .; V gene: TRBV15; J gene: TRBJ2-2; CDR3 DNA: TGTGCCACCAGGGCCCTAGGGAACACCGGGGAGCTGTTTTTT; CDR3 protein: CATRALGNTGELFF
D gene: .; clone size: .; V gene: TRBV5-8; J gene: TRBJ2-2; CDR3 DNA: TGTGCCAGCAGCCTTGGGCGAGGGGCAGGCACCGGGGAGCTGTTTTTT; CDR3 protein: CASSLGRGAGTGELFF
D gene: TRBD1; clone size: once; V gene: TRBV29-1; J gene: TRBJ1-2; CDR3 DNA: TGCAGCGGGGGACAGGGACTTAATGGCTACACCTTC; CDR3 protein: CSGGQGLNGYTF
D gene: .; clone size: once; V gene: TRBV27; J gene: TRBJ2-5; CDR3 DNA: TGTGCCAGCAGTCTCCGCGGGACACAGGGAGCTGCAAGTTGGGAGACCCAGTACTTC; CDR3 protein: CASSLRGTQGAASWETQYF
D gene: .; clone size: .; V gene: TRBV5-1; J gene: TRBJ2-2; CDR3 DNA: TGCGCCAGCAGAGTAGAATTCACCGGGGAGCTGTTTTTT; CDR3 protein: CASRVEFTGELFF
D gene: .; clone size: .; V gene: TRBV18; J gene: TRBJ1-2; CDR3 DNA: TGTGCCAGCTCACCGGACCATAACTATGGCTACACCTTC; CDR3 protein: CASSPDHNYGYTF
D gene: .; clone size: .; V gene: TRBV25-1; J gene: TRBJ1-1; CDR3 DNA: TGTGCCAGCAGTACAGGGACGAACACTGAAGCTTTCTTT; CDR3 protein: CASSTGTNTEAFF
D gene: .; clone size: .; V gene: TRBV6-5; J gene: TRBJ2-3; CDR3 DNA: TGTGCCAGCAGTTACACAGGGACGCAGTATTTT; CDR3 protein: CASSYTGTQYF
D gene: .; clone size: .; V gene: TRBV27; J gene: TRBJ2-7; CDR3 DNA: TGTGCCAGCAGCCTTAAAAGGGCCAGCTACGAGCAGTACTTC; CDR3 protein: CASSLKRASYEQYF
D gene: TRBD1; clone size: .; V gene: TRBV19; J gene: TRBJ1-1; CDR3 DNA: TGTGCCAGTAGACGCCCGGGACAGGACCTGAACACTGAAGCTTTCTTT; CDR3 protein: CASRRPGQDLNTEAFF
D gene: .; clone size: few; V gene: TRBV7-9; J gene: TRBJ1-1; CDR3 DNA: TGTGCCAGCAGCGCCCAAACAGGGACGATAGCTTTCTTT; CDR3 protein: CASSAQTGTIAFF
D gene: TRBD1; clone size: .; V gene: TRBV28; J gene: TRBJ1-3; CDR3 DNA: TGTGCCAGCAGCCCACTGACAGGGAAACCTGGAAACACCATATATTTT; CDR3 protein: CASSPLTGKPGNTIYF
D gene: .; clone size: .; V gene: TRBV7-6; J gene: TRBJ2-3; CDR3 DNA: TGTGCCAGCAGCCTCTCTAGCGCCCACACAGATACGCAGTATTTT; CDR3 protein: CASSLSSAHTDTQYF
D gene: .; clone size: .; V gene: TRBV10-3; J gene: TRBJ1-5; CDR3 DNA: TGTGCCATCAGTGAGGGGGTGAGTCAGCCCCAGCATTTT; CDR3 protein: CAISEGVSQPQHF
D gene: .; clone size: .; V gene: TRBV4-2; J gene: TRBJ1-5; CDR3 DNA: TGTGCCAGCAGCCAAGATGTATGGGGATATAGCAATCAGCCCCAGCATTTT; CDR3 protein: CASSQDVWGYSNQPQHF
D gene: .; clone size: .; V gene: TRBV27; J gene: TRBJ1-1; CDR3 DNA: TGTGCCAGCAGTTTAGCTGGGGCACAGAACACTGAAGCTTTCTTT; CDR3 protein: CASSLAGAQNTEAFF
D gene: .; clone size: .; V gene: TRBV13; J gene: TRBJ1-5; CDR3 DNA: TGTGCCAGCAGCCGGACTGGTAGCAATCAGCCCCAGCATTTT; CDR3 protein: CASSRTGSNQPQHF
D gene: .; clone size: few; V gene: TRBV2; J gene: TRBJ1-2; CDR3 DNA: TGTGCCAGCAGTCTAGGACGAAATGGCTACACCTTC; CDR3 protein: CASSLGRNGYTF